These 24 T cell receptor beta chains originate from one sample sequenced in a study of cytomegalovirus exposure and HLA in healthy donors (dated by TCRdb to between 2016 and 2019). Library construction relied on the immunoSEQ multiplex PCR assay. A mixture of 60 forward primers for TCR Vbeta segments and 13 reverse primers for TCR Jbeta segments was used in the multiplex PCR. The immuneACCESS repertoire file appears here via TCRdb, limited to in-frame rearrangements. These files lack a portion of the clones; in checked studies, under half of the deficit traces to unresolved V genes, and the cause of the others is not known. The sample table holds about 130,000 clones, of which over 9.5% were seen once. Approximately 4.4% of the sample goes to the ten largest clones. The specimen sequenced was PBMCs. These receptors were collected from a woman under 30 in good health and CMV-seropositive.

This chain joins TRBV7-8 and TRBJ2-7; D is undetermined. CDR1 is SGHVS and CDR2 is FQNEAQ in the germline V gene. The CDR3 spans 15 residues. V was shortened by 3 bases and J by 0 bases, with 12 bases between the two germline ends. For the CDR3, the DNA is TGTGCCAGCAGCTTGGCAGCTTCTAGCTCCTACGAGCAGTACTTC. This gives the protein CASSLAASSSYEQYF. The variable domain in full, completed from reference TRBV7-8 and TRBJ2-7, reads GAGVSQSPRYKVAKRGQDVALRCDPISGHVSLFWYQQALGQGPEFLTYFQNEAQLDKSGLPSDRFFAERPEGSVSTLKIQRTQQEDSAVYLCASSLAASSSYEQYFGPGTRLTVT.

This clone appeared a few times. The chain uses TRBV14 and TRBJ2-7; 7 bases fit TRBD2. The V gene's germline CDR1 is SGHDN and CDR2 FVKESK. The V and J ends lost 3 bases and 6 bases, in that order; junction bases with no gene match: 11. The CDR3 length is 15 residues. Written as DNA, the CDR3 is TGTGCCAGCAGCCAGGGGGGGGAGGGGCCGTGCGAGCAGTACTTC. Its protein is CASSQGGEGPCEQYF.

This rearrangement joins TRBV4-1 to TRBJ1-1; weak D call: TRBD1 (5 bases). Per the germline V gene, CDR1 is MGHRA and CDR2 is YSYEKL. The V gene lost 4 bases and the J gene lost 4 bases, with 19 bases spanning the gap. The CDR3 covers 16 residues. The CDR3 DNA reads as TGCGCCAGCAGCCTCACAAATCGGGGGGGAACCACTGAAGCTTTCTTT. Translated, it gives CASSLTNRGGTTEAFF.

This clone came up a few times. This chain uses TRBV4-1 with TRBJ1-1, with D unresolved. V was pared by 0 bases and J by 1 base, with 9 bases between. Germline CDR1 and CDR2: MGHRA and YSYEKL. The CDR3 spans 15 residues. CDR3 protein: CASSQDIGENTEAFF. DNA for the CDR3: TGCGCCAGCAGCCAAGATATCGGGGAGAACACTGAAGCTTTCTTT.

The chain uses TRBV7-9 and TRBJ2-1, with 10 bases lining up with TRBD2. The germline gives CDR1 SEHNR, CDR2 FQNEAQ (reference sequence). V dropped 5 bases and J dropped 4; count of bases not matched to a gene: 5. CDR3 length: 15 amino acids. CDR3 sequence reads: CASSLTSGTYNEQFF. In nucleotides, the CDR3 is TGTGCCAGCAGCCTCACTAGCGGGACTTACAATGAGCAGTTCTTC.

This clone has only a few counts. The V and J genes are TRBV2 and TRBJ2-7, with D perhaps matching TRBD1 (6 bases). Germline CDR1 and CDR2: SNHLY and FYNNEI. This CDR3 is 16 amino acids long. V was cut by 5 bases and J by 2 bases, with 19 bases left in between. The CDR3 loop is CASSTPHRAQPYEQYF. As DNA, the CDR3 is TGTGCCAGCAGTACCCCACACAGGGCACAACCCTACGAGCAGTACTTC.

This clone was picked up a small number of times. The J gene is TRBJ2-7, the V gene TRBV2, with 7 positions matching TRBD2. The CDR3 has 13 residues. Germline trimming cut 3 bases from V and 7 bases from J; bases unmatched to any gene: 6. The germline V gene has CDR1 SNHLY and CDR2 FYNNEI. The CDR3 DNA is TGTGCCAGCAGTGATTCGGGAGGTGGTGAGCAGTACTTC. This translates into CASSDSGGGEQYF. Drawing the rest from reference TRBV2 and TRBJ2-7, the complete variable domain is EPEVTQTPSHQVTQMGQEVILRCVPISNHLYFYWYRQILGQKVEFLVSFYNNEISEKSEIFDDQFSVERPDGSNFTLKIRSTKLEDSAMYFCASSDSGGGEQYFGPGTRLTVT.

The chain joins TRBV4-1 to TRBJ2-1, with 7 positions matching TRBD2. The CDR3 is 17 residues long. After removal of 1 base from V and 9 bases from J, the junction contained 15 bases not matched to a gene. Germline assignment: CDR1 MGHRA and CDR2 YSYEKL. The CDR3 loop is CASSQGPSGRETGEQFF. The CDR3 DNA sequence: TGCGCCAGCAGCCAAGGGCCCAGTGGGCGGGAGACTGGTGAGCAGTTCTTC.

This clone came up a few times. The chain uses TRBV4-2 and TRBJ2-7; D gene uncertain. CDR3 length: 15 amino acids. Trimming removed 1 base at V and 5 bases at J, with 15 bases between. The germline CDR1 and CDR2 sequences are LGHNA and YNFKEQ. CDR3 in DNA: TGTGCCAGCAGCCAAGGGGCGACACAAGTACACGAGCAGTACTTC. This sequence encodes CASSQGATQVHEQYF.

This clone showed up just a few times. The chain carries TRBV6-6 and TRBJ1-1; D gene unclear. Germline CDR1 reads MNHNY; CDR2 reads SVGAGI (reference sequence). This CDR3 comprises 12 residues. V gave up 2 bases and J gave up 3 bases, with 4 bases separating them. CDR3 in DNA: TGTGCCAGCAGTTACGGAGACACTGAAGCTTTCTTT. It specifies CASSYGDTEAFF.

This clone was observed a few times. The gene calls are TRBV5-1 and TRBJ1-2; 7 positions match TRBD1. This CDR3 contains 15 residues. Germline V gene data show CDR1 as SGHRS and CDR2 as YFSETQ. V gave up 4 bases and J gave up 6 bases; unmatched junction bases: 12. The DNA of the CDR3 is TGCGCCAGCAGCGGGGCCGTGGGGACAGCGAATGGCTACACCTTC. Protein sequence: CASSGAVGTANGYTF. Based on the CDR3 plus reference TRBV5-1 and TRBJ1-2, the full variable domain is KAGVTQTPRYLIKTRGQQVTLSCSPISGHRSVSWYQQTPGQGLQFLFEYFSETQRNKGNFPGRFSGRQFSNSRSEMNVSTLELGDSALYLCASSGAVGTANGYTFGSGTRLTVV.

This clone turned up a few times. CDR3 in DNA: TGTGCCAGCAGTGGGAGAGGGGGGGGCTCCTACAATGAGCAGTTCTTC. It translates to CASSGRGGGSYNEQFF. The chain couples TRBV28 to TRBJ2-1; the D gene is possibly TRBD2 (7 bases). Germline assignment: CDR1 MDHEN and CDR2 SYDVKM. Trimming removed 5 bases at V and 0 bases at J, with 14 bases between. CDR3 length equals 16 residues.

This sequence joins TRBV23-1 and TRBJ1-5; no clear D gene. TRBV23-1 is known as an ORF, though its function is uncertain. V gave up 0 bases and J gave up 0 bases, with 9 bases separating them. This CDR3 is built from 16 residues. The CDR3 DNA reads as TGCGCCAGCAGTCAATCTCTCCCGGTTAGCAATCAGCCCCAGCATTTT. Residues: CASSQSLPVSNQPQHF.

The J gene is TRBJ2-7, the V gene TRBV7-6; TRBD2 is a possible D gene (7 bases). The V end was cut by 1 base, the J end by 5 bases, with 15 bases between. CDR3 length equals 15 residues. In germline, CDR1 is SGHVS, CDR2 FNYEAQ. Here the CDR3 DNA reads TGTGCCAGCAGCTTAGACTTTGGGGGGGCGGACGAGCAGTACTTC. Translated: CASSLDFGGADEQYF.

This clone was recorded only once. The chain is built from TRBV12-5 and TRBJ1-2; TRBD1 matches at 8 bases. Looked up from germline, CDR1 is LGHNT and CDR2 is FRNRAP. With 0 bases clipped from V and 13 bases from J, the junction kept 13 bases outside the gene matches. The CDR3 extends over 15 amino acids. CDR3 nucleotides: TGTGCTAGTGGTTTGGTACCCGGGACAGGAGATGTCTGCACCTTC. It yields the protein CASGLVPGTGDVCTF. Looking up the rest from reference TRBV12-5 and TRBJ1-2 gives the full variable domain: DARVTQTPRHKVTEMGQEVTMRCQPILGHNTVFWYRQTMMQGLELLAYFRNRAPLDDSGMPKDRFSAEMPDATLATLKIQPSEPRDSAVYFCASGLVPGTGDVCTFGSGTRLTVV.

CDR3 bases: TGCGCCAGCAGCCCCTCCGGGGATATAGATCAGCCCCAGCATTTT. Translating gives CASSPSGDIDQPQHF. The chain combines TRBV5-1 with TRBJ1-5; D ambiguous. The CDR3 runs to 15 residues. Trimming stripped 4 bases from V and 5 bases from J, with 16 bases between. Germline V gene sequence: CDR1 SGHRS, CDR2 YFSETQ.

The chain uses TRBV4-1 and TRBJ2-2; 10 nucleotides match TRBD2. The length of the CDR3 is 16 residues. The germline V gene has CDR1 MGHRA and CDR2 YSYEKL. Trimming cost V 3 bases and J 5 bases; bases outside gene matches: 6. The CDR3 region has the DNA TGCGCCAGCAGCCAGGGTGGACTAGCGGATACCGGGGAGCTGTTTTTT. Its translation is CASSQGGLADTGELFF.

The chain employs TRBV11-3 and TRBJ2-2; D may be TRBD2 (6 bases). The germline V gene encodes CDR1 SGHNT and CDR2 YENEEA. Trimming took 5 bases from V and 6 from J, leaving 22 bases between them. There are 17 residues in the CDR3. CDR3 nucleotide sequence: TGTGCCAGCAGCCCTGGTGCTGGGACTCTTTTTGCCGGGGAGCTGTTTTTT. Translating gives CASSPGAGTLFAGELFF.

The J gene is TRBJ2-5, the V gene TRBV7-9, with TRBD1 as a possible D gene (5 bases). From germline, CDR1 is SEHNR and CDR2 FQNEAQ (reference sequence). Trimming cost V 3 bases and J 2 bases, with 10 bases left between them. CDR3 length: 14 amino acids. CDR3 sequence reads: CASSLRQTQETQYF. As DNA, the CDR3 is TGTGCCAGCAGCTTGCGACAGACTCAAGAGACCCAGTACTTC.

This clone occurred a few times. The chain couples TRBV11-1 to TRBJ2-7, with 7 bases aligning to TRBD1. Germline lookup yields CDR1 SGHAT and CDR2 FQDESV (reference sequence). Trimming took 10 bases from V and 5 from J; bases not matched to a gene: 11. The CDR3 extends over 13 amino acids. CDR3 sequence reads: CAKKRQGMDEQYF. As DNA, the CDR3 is TGTGCCAAGAAAAGACAGGGTATGGACGAGCAGTACTTC.

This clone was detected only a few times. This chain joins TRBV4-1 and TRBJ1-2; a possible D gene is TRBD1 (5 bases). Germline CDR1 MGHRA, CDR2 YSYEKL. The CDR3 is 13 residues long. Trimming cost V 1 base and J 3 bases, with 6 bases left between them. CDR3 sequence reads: CASSQVTDYGYTF. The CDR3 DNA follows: TGCGCCAGCAGCCAAGTGACAGACTATGGCTACACCTTC.

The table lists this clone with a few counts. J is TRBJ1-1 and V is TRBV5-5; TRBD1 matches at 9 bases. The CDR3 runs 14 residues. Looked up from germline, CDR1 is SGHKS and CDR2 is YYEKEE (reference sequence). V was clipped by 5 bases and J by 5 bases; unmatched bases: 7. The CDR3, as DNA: TGTGCCAGCAGGCAACGGACAGGGGTGACTGAAGCTTTCTTT. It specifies CASRQRTGVTEAFF. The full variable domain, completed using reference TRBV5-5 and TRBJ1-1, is DAGVTQSPTHLIKTRGQQVTLRCSPISGHKSVSWYQQVLGQGPQFIFQYYEKEERGRGNFPDRFSARQFPNYSSELNVNALLLGDSALYLCASRQRTGVTEAFFGQGTRLTVV.

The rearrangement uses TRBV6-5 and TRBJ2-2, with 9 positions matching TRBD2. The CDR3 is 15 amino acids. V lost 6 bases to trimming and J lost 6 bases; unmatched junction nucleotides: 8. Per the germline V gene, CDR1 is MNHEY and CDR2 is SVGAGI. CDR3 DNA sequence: TGTGCCAGCAGCTTTAGCGGGAGTATCGCCGGGGAGCTGTTTTTT. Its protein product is CASSFSGSIAGELFF.

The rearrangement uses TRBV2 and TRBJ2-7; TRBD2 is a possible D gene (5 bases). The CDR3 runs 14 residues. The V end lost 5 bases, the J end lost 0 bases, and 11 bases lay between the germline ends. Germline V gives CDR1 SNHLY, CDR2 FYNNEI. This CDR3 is CASSLEDFSYEQYF. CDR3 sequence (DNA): TGTGCCAGCAGTCTCGAGGACTTCTCCTACGAGCAGTACTTC. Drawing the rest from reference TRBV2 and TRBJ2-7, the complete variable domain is EPEVTQTPSHQVTQMGQEVILRCVPISNHLYFYWYRQILGQKVEFLVSFYNNEISEKSEIFDDQFSVERPDGSNFTLKIRSTKLEDSAMYFCASSLEDFSYEQYFGPGTRLTVT.